This passage covers 31 T cell receptor beta chains from one sample sequenced in a study of T cells in localized non-small cell lung cancer. Here immunoSEQ multiplex PCR was the method, and the copy in TCRdb shows in-frame clones only, minus some. The repertoire has over 1,200 clones, about 22% of them found once; the top ten carry around 26%. Material: lung tumor tissue, obtained before any cancer treatment. The receptors were sampled from a man aged 40 to 69 with stage III squamous cell lung carcinoma.

The chain carries TRBV6-8 and TRBJ1-6; maybe TRBD1 (5 bases). Trimming left V 5 bases short and J 14 bases short, with 13 bases between. Per the germline V gene, CDR1 is MNHGY and CDR2 is SAAAGT. The CDR3 consists of 12 residues. CDR3 in DNA: TGTGCCAGCAGTCCAACCCGGGGGACCCTCCACTTT. Its translation is CASSPTRGTLHF.

In its sample, this clone was seen a few times. V and J are TRBV23-1 and TRBJ2-7, with a possible D match to TRBD2 (6 bases). TRBV23-1 is marked as an open reading frame, function uncertain. The CDR3 contains 14 residues. Deletions cut 6 bases from V and 7 bases from J, with 19 bases between. CDR3 sequence reads: CASSQGPGTGEQYF. CDR3 in DNA: TGCGCCAGCAGCCAAGGTCCCGGGACTGGGGAGCAGTACTTC.

The chain couples TRBV29-1 to TRBJ1-1; D gene uncertain. The CDR3 covers 13 residues. The germline V gene has CDR1 SQVTM and CDR2 ANQGSEA. Trimming shortened V by 4 bases and J by 1 base, and 10 bases separated the two germline ends. Here the CDR3 DNA reads TGCAGCGTTGGTCGCGCGGGGAACACTGAAGCTTTCTTT. Its protein is CSVGRAGNTEAFF.

This clone came up a few times. The chain couples TRBV9 to TRBJ1-4; D unclear. This CDR3 contains 13 residues. The V gene lost 6 bases and the J gene lost 7 bases, with 13 bases spanning the gap. The germline CDR1 and CDR2 sequences are SGDLS and YYNGEE. The CDR3 reads CASIEVLGEKLFF. The CDR3 DNA follows: TGTGCCAGCATCGAGGTGCTGGGTGAAAAACTGTTTTTT.

V is TRBV9 and J is TRBJ1-6; a weak D match, TRBD1 (6 bases). This CDR3 is built from 13 residues. V lost 2 bases, J lost 9 bases, and 9 bases lay in between. Germline CDR1 SGDLS, CDR2 YYNGEE. In DNA, the CDR3 is TGTGCCAGCAGCGTTGGGGGGGCTTCACCCCTCCACTTT. It specifies CASSVGGASPLHF.

The chain joins TRBV9 to TRBJ1-5; D not resolved. The CDR3 has 15 amino acids. With 0 bases removed from V and 0 bases from J, the gap between germline ends came to 7 bases. The germline V gene encodes CDR1 SGDLS and CDR2 YYNGEE. CDR3 amino acids: CASSVGAASNQPQHF. As DNA, the CDR3 is TGTGCCAGCAGCGTAGGGGCAGCTAGCAATCAGCCCCAGCATTTT.

This clone is deemed medium-sized. The rearrangement joins TRBV11-3 to TRBJ2-2, with D perhaps matching TRBD2 (6 bases). The CDR3 runs 15 residues. Trimming stripped 5 bases from V and 5 bases from J, with 15 bases between. Germline loops: CDR1 SGHNT, CDR2 YENEEA. The CDR3 reads CASSQLAVPTGELFF. The DNA for the CDR3 is TGTGCCAGCAGCCAGTTAGCGGTACCGACCGGGGAGCTGTTTTTT.

This clone was found a few times. This sequence joins TRBV6-8 and TRBJ2-1, with 14 bases identical to TRBD2. The V gene end was trimmed by 11 bases and the J gene end by 9 bases; junction bases not matched to a gene: 3. The CDR3 runs to 12 residues. Per the germline V gene, CDR1 is MNHGY and CDR2 is SAAAGT. CDR3 DNA sequence: TGTGCCGCCGGGACTAGCGGGGGTGAGCAGTTCTTC. Translating it yields CAAGTSGGEQFF.

This clone was seen a handful of times. V and J are TRBV6-8 and TRBJ2-7, with 11 bases identical to TRBD1. With V trimmed by 4 bases and J by 1 base, 3 bases remained unmatched. Germline V gene data show CDR1 as MNHGY and CDR2 as SAAAGT. The CDR3 spans 15 residues. CDR3 DNA: TGTGCCAGCAGTTCTGGGACAGGGGGTTCCTACGAGCAGTACTTC. This translates into CASSSGTGGSYEQYF.

This clone is large in the sample. The V gene is TRBV9, the J gene TRBJ2-7; TRBD1 matches 9 bases. Trimming at V came to 0 bases and at J to 5 bases, leaving 6 bases not matched to a gene. Looked up from germline, CDR1 is SGDLS and CDR2 is YYNGEE. This CDR3 is 15 amino acids long. CDR3 DNA: TGTGCCAGCAGCGTAGCCCCGGGACAGGGTCACGAGCAGTACTTC. As protein: CASSVAPGQGHEQYF.

This chain uses TRBV18 with TRBJ1-2, with unresolved D. The length of the CDR3 is 14 residues. Germline V CDR1 and CDR2: KGHSH, LQKENI. Trimming took 2 bases from V and 3 from J, leaving 10 bases between them. DNA of the CDR3: TGTGCCAGCTCACCAAGGGTGGACGACTATGGCTACACCTTC. Its protein is CASSPRVDDYGYTF.

The chain recombines TRBV6-8 with TRBJ2-1, with 8 bases identical to TRBD2. Germline CDR1 is MNHGY and CDR2 is SAAAGT. Trimming at V came to 1 base and at J to 7 bases, leaving 9 bases not matched to a gene. There are 16 residues in the CDR3. CDR3 coding DNA: TGTGCCAGCAGTTACTTGGGCAGCGGGAGAGGAAATGAGCAGTTCTTC. This sequence encodes CASSYLGSGRGNEQFF.

The sample holds a few counts of this clone. The chain uses TRBV27 and TRBJ2-7; the match to TRBD2 covers 11 bases. This CDR3 is built from 14 residues. V lost 4 bases to trimming and J lost 3 bases; unmatched junction nucleotides: 2. Germline V CDR1 and CDR2: MNHEY, SMNVEV (reference sequence). The CDR3: CASSSGTSGYEQYF. CDR3 nucleotide sequence: TGTGCCAGCAGTTCCGGGACTAGCGGCTACGAGCAGTACTTC.

This chain joins TRBV5-1 and TRBJ1-5, with D possibly being TRBD1 (6 bases). The length of the CDR3 is 15 residues. Trimming took 4 bases from V and 2 from J, leaving 13 bases between them. The germline V gene has CDR1 SGHRS and CDR2 YFSETQ. This chain's CDR3 is CASSPGVLGNQPQHF. CDR3 nucleotides: TGCGCCAGCAGCCCAGGGGTTTTGGGCAATCAGCCCCAGCATTTT. Supplemented by reference TRBV5-1 and TRBJ1-5, the full variable domain reads KAGVTQTPRYLIKTRGQQVTLSCSPISGHRSVSWYQQTPGQGLQFLFEYFSETQRNKGNFPGRFSGRQFSNSRSEMNVSTLELGDSALYLCASSPGVLGNQPQHFGDGTRLSIL.

This clone has only a few counts. The gene calls are TRBV6-8 and TRBJ2-3; perhaps TRBD2 as D (6 bases). There are 14 residues in the CDR3. CDR1 is MNHGY and CDR2 is SAAAGT in the germline V gene. Trimming pared 7 bases from V and 2 bases from J, leaving 13 bases between. The CDR3 DNA reads as TGTGCCAGCACCTCGGGACTCCACACAGATACGCAGTATTTT. Its translation is CASTSGLHTDTQYF.

This clone was seen only a few times. This chain uses TRBV11-3 with TRBJ2-1; TRBD2 might be the D (5 bases). Germline V CDR1 and CDR2: SGHNT, YENEEA. The CDR3 is made up of 15 amino acids. Trimming removed 2 bases from V and 4 bases from J, with 12 bases in between. The CDR3 DNA sequence: TGTGCCAGCAGCTTAAACCCGGGAACTTACAATGAGCAGTTCTTC. This sequence encodes CASSLNPGTYNEQFF.

On this clone itself: No DNA is shown, since the ends of the CDR3 on it are uncertain; the CDR3 is the one TCRdb lists. The rearrangement links TRBV19 to TRBJ2-7; the table's TRBD1 call for D was not verified on the DNA. The CDR3 is 15 amino acids long, termini counted. Germline-derived CDR1 and CDR2 are LNHDA and SQIVND (reference sequence). The CDR3 reads CASSISAQGTYEQYF.

This clone has a handful of counts. The rearrangement joins TRBV6-8 to TRBJ2-7; the D gene is possibly TRBD1 (6 bases). The CDR3 has 14 residues. V shed 4 bases and J shed 3 bases, with 13 bases lying between them. Per germline, CDR1 MNHGY and CDR2 SAAAGT. The CDR3 DNA reads TGTGCCAGCAGTTTCCAATTGGACAGCTACGAGCAGTACTTC. It is translated as CASSFQLDSYEQYF.

This clone occurred a few times. The V call is TRBV23-1, the J call TRBJ1-1; no firm D call. TRBV23-1 counts as an open reading frame of uncertain function. The length of the CDR3 is 13 residues. The V end was cut by 8 bases, the J end by 1 base, with 11 bases between. The CDR3 here is CASEVLRNTEAFF. Written as DNA, the CDR3 is TGCGCCAGCGAGGTGTTACGGAACACTGAAGCTTTCTTT.

The CDR3 bases are TGTGCCAGCAGCTTCCGCTCTGGAAACACCATATATTTT. Its protein product is CASSFRSGNTIYF. The rearrangement joins TRBV7-1 to TRBJ1-3; D remains ambiguous. TRBV7-1 is treated as an ORF (open reading frame) with a function not yet certain. The V end was cut by 4 bases, the J end by 0 bases, with 4 bases between. The CDR3 covers 13 residues.

This clone has a handful of counts. The V and J genes are TRBV6-8 and TRBJ1-1, with D unclear. Trimming removed 5 bases from V and 3 bases from J, with 13 bases in between. This CDR3 has 14 amino acids. CDR1 MNHGY and CDR2 SAAAGT come from the germline V gene. CDR3 DNA sequence: TGTGCCAGCAGTACCGGGATGGGATACACTGAAGCTTTCTTT. Its translation is CASSTGMGYTEAFF.

This clone was observed a handful of times. V usage is TRBV6-8 and J usage is TRBJ2-7; no clear D gene. The CDR3 loop spans 14 amino acids. The V gene's germline CDR1 is MNHGY and CDR2 SAAAGT. V shed 5 bases and J shed 2 bases, with 13 bases lying between them. The DNA for the CDR3 is TGTGCCAGCAGTCAGCCGACCGCCCCCTACGAGCAGTACTTC. This gives the protein CASSQPTAPYEQYF.

This clone is labeled as medium-sized. The chain has TRBV11-3 and TRBJ2-7; D remains unclear. This CDR3 has 14 residues. Germline V gives CDR1 SGHNT, CDR2 YENEEA. Deletions cut 3 bases from V and 2 bases from J, with 11 bases between. The CDR3 reads CASSFQDGTYEQYF. The DNA of the CDR3 is TGTGCCAGCAGCTTTCAGGACGGAACCTACGAGCAGTACTTC.

This clone was seen only a few times. V and J are TRBV6-8 and TRBJ2-3; D might be TRBD2 (7 bases). The germline V and J ends were trimmed by 5 bases and 3 bases, with 18 bases remaining between them. The CDR3 contains 16 residues. CDR1 and CDR2 from the germline V gene are MNHGY and SAAAGT. CDR3 sequence: CASSPLGGGLTDTQYF. The CDR3 DNA reads TGTGCCAGCAGTCCCCTGGGAGGGGGGCTAACAGATACGCAGTATTTT.

This clone was observed a handful of times. This chain connects TRBV6-8 to TRBJ2-1, with 9 bases identical to TRBD1. V was pared by 6 bases and J by 3 bases, with 12 bases of the junction left unmatched. CDR1 is MNHGY, CDR2 SAAAGT, per germline. This CDR3 region has 17 residues. CDR3 sequence: CASSRGMGQGIYNEQFF. For the CDR3, the DNA is TGTGCCAGCAGCCGTGGAATGGGACAGGGAATCTACAATGAGCAGTTCTTC.

Judged by abundance, this clone is medium-sized. This rearrangement joins TRBV11-3 to TRBJ1-1, with D tentatively TRBD1 (5 bases). This CDR3 is built from 15 residues. Germline CDR1 reads SGHNT; CDR2 reads YENEEA. Deletions cut 4 bases from V and 5 bases from J, with 17 bases between. CDR3 protein: CASSSMDKSGTEAFF. Written as DNA, the CDR3 is TGTGCCAGCAGCTCCATGGACAAATCGGGGACTGAAGCTTTCTTT.

This chain links TRBV6-8 with TRBJ2-3; 12 bases are shared with TRBD2. Germline CDR1 reads MNHGY; CDR2 reads SAAAGT. The CDR3 totals 15 residues. Trimming cost V 5 bases and J 4 bases; bases outside gene matches: 4. The chain's CDR3 is CASSETSGRADTQYF. For the CDR3, the DNA is TGTGCCAGCAGTGAGACTAGCGGGAGAGCAGATACGCAGTATTTT.

As for this clone: Other DNA sequences in this sample translate to the same CDR3. The rearrangement links TRBV5-1 to TRBJ1-1, with 7 bases lining up with TRBD1. The germline V gene encodes CDR1 SGHRS and CDR2 YFSETQ. CDR3 length equals 14 residues. J was trimmed by 2 bases and V by 4 bases; bases with no gene match: 5. The chain's CDR3 is CASSPGTANTEAFF. The CDR3 DNA sequence: TGCGCCAGCAGCCCGGGGACAGCCAACACTGAAGCTTTCTTT.

By share of the sample, this clone is medium-sized (0.01 to 0.1%). V gene TRBV6-8 combines with J gene TRBJ2-7, with 15 bases identical to TRBD2. Germline CDR1 is MNHGY and CDR2 is SAAAGT. This CDR3 is 14 amino acids long. The V segment lost 4 bases and the J segment 5 bases; nucleotides outside the gene matches: 0. CDR3 coding DNA: TGTGCCAGCAGTTGGACTAGCGGGAGGGACGAGCAGTACTTC. Translation: CASSWTSGRDEQYF.

J is TRBJ1-2 and V is TRBV6-8; 7 bases line up with TRBD1. The CDR3 totals 14 residues. Germline CDR1 and CDR2: MNHGY and SAAAGT. Germline trimming cut 5 bases from V and 6 bases from J; bases unmatched to any gene: 9. The CDR3 region is CASSPQTGPHGYTF. CDR3 nucleotide sequence: TGTGCCAGCAGTCCCCAGACAGGGCCCCATGGCTACACCTTC.

This clone was found a few times. This chain links TRBV19 with TRBJ1-5, with a weak D call TRBD1 (5 bases). Trimming stripped 2 bases from V and 6 bases from J, with 17 bases between. The CDR3 is made up of 16 amino acids. CDR1 is LNHDA, CDR2 SQIVND, per germline (reference sequence). The chain's CDR3 is CASSIFISGTAQPQHF. CDR3 DNA: TGTGCCAGTAGTATATTTATCTCGGGGACGGCTCAGCCCCAGCATTTT.